The 32 T cell receptor beta chains listed next were all sequenced from one sample in a study of chemoradiotherapy in HPV16-positive cancers. Assay: immunoSEQ multiplex PCR; the TCRdb copy retains only in-frame clones and omits some. The data show roughly 7,300 clones, more than 75% seen once. This specimen was collected from a patient who underwent chemoradiotherapy. The receptor source for this set is a human donor with HPV-associated anogenital cancer.

V and J are TRBV6-1 and TRBJ1-3; D unresolved. Germline CDR1 MNHNS, CDR2 SASEGT. CDR3 length: 14 residues. V was clipped by 7 bases and J by 4 bases, with 14 bases between them. The CDR3 region is CASTSEPLGNTIYF. The CDR3 nucleotides read TGTGCCAGCACCTCCGAACCCCTCGGAAACACCATATATTTT.

The V call is TRBV5-1, the J call TRBJ1-1; 9 bases map to TRBD1. V lost 10 bases, J lost 6 bases, and 13 bases stayed unmatched. The CDR3 totals 14 residues. CDR1 is SGHRS and CDR2 is YFSETQ in the germline V gene. CDR3 nucleotides: TGCGCCTCCAAACGGACAGGGGAAACAGCTGAAGCTTTCTTT. As protein: CASKRTGETAEAFF.

The CDR3: CASTPDRSSSYEQYF. The CDR3 DNA follows: TGTGCCAGCACTCCCGACAGGTCAAGCTCCTACGAGCAGTACTTC. The V gene is TRBV6-5, the J gene TRBJ2-7, with D tentatively TRBD1 (6 bases). This CDR3 is built from 15 residues. The V gene's germline CDR1 is MNHEY and CDR2 SVGAGI. V was trimmed by 7 bases and J by 0 bases, leaving 16 bases between them.

The chain combines TRBV7-2 with TRBJ2-7; 14 bases are a match to TRBD2. Germline trimming cut 5 bases from V and 7 bases from J; bases unmatched to any gene: 7. Germline V gives CDR1 SGHTA, CDR2 FQGNSA. The CDR3 totals 15 residues. CDR3 protein: CASSPRLAGGIEQYF. The DNA for the CDR3 is TGTGCCAGCAGCCCCCGACTAGCGGGGGGGATTGAGCAGTACTTC.

V and J are TRBV6-5 and TRBJ2-3, with TRBD2 identical over 7 bases. The ends lost 5 bases at V and 6 bases at J; junction bases unmatched: 11. This CDR3 comprises 15 residues. Germline-derived CDR1 and CDR2 are MNHEY and SVGAGI. As DNA, the CDR3 is TGTGCCAGCAGTACAGCAGCGGGATGGTCCGATACGCAGTATTTT. Its protein is CASSTAAGWSDTQYF.

This clone was recorded a few times. The rearrangement uses TRBV7-2 and TRBJ1-5; no clear D gene. The germline V gene has CDR1 SGHTA and CDR2 FQGNSA. This CDR3 spans 15 amino acids. V was pared by 1 base and J by 3 bases, with 10 bases between. The CDR3 sequence: CASSLDVGDNQPQHF. Here the CDR3 DNA reads TGTGCCAGCAGCTTAGATGTAGGAGACAATCAGCCCCAGCATTTT.

The chain combines TRBV5-4 with TRBJ1-2; no clear D gene. Between the trimmed V and J ends, which lost 4 bases and 2 bases, there was a span of 15 bases. The CDR3 is 15 residues long. Germline V lookup: CDR1 SGHNT, CDR2 YYREEE (reference sequence). The CDR3 reads CASSAGRSANYGYTF. CDR3 sequence (DNA): TGTGCCAGCAGCGCGGGGAGGTCTGCAAACTATGGCTACACCTTC. Variable domain in full (rest from reference TRBV5-4 and TRBJ1-2): ETGVTQSPTHLIKTRGQQVTLRCSSQSGHNTVSWYQQALGQGPQFIFQYYREEENGRGNFPPRFSGLQFPNYSSELNVNALELDDSALYLCASSAGRSANYGYTFGSGTRLTVV.

The chain couples TRBV5-4 to TRBJ1-5; tentative D call: TRBD1 (5 bases). CDR3 length equals 14 residues. The V gene's germline CDR1 is SGHNT and CDR2 YYREEE (reference sequence). Trimming stripped 4 bases from V and 4 bases from J, with 12 bases between. CDR3 residues: CASSNLDSNQPQHF. The CDR3 DNA reads TGTGCCAGCAGCAATCTCGACAGTAATCAGCCCCAGCATTTT.

The chain uses TRBV9 and TRBJ2-3, with a tentative D call TRBD1 (6 bases). V was cut by 4 bases and J by 5 bases, with 11 bases left in between. CDR3 length: 13 amino acids. Germline CDR1 and CDR2: SGDLS and YYNGEE. The CDR3 here is CASSRQVGDTQYF. The CDR3 DNA reads TGTGCCAGCAGCAGACAGGTAGGAGATACGCAGTATTTT.

The gene calls are TRBV19 and TRBJ1-2; TRBD1 might be the D (5 bases). V was cut by 2 bases and J by 7 bases, with 11 bases left in between. The CDR3 covers 13 residues. CDR1 LNHDA and CDR2 SQIVND come from the germline V gene (reference sequence). CDR3 loop: CASSIPFGGGYTF. Written as DNA, the CDR3 is TGTGCCAGTAGTATACCCTTTGGGGGTGGCTACACCTTC.

The chain links TRBV5-5 to TRBJ2-1; the D is unclear. CDR3 length: 18 amino acids. V was trimmed by 1 base and J by 8 bases, leaving 25 bases between them. Germline CDR1 and CDR2: SGHKS and YYEKEE (reference sequence). The CDR3 spells CASSLWDVLRTQTDEQFF. CDR3 DNA: TGTGCCAGCAGCTTGTGGGATGTTCTGAGAACCCAAACTGATGAGCAGTTCTTC.

CDR3 amino acids: CASSYATSGQETQYF. The CDR3 nucleotides are TGTGCCAGCAGTTACGCGACTAGCGGGCAAGAGACCCAGTACTTC. The V gene is TRBV6-5, the J gene TRBJ2-5; 10 nucleotides agree with TRBD2. Germline V gene sequence: CDR1 MNHEY, CDR2 SVGAGI. V was pared by 2 bases and J by 2 bases, with 2 bases of the junction left unmatched. CDR3 length: 15 residues.

This clone was counted between two and nine times. V is TRBV4-1 and J is TRBJ1-4; D ambiguous. V gave up 0 bases and J gave up 6 bases, with 8 bases separating them. Germline CDR1 and CDR2: MGHRA and YSYEKL. This CDR3 is 14 amino acids long. As DNA, the CDR3 is TGCGCCAGCAGCCAAGAGGGAGGGTATGAAAAACTGTTTTTT. The encoded protein is CASSQEGGYEKLFF.

The chain couples TRBV5-6 to TRBJ1-5; D remains ambiguous. Germline V CDR1 and CDR2: SGHDT, YYEEEE. The germline V and J ends were trimmed by 1 base and 1 base, with 12 bases remaining between them. The CDR3 is 16 residues long. The CDR3 coding sequence is TGTGCCAGCAGCTTGTTCTCGACCGTCAGCAATCAGCCCCAGCATTTT. This sequence encodes CASSLFSTVSNQPQHF.

The rearrangement links TRBV5-1 to TRBJ2-5; 7 bases line up with TRBD2. Germline values: CDR1 SGHRS, CDR2 YFSETQ. J lost 5 bases, V lost 4 bases, and 8 bases had no gene match. The CDR3 covers 14 residues. CDR3 residues: CASSGTTAGETQYF. The CDR3 DNA reads TGCGCCAGCAGCGGGACTACAGCCGGGGAGACCCAGTACTTC.

CDR3 region: CATSRGLVSSTDTQYF. DNA for the CDR3: TGTGCCACCAGCAGGGGTCTCGTTTCTAGCACAGATACGCAGTATTTT. The chain carries TRBV15 and TRBJ2-3; D gene ambiguous. This CDR3 region has 16 residues. Trimming shortened V by 3 bases and J by 0 bases, and 13 bases separated the two germline ends. Per germline, CDR1 LNHNV and CDR2 YYDKDF (reference sequence).

The chain is built from TRBV18 and TRBJ2-5; tentatively, D is TRBD1 or TRBD2 (6 bases each). The germline V and J ends were trimmed by 6 bases and 4 bases, with 12 bases remaining between them. The CDR3 is made up of 13 amino acids. CDR1 and CDR2 (germline): KGHSH, LQKENI. As DNA, the CDR3 is TGTGCCAGCTCGCGGGACAATTTAGAGACCCAGTACTTC. It specifies CASSRDNLETQYF.

This clone was picked up one time. V usage is TRBV30 and J usage is TRBJ2-7; TRBD1 or TRBD2 may be the D gene (5 bases each). The CDR3 is made up of 14 amino acids. Germline CDR1 reads GTSNPN; CDR2 reads SVGIG (reference sequence). V was shortened by 8 bases and J by 2 bases, with 19 bases between the two germline ends. The CDR3 nucleotides read TGTGCCGGGACCAAAGGACTTACCACCTACGAGCAGTACTTC. Residues: CAGTKGLTTYEQYF.

The count of this clone is one. V usage is TRBV19 and J usage is TRBJ2-5, with TRBD2 matching 7 bases. CDR3 size: 15 residues. Germline CDR1 and CDR2: LNHDA and SQIVND (reference sequence). Unmatched junction bases numbered 7, after V lost 5 bases and J lost 1 base. CDR3 in amino acids: CASSPLADIQETQYF. For the CDR3, the DNA is TGTGCCAGTAGTCCCCTAGCGGACATCCAAGAGACCCAGTACTTC.

V and J are TRBV7-2 and TRBJ1-1; 7 bases map to TRBD1. The CDR3 runs 15 residues. Germline V gene lookup returns CDR1 SGHTA and CDR2 FQGNSA. J lost 1 base, V lost 3 bases, and 5 bases had no gene match. CDR3 DNA: TGTGCCAGCAGCTTGGATACAGGGGCGAACACTGAAGCTTTCTTT. It specifies CASSLDTGANTEAFF.

This clone has a handful of counts. The chain combines TRBV5-4 with TRBJ1-5; unclear D gene. Germline loops: CDR1 SGHNT, CDR2 YYREEE (reference sequence). The CDR3 has 14 amino acids. With 0 bases removed from V and 8 bases from J, the gap between germline ends came to 12 bases. CDR3 coding DNA: TGTGCCAGCAGCTTGGGCCCTGATCGAGAGCCCCAGCATTTT. It encodes CASSLGPDREPQHF.

V and J are TRBV4-3 and TRBJ1-3; D is uncertain. The CDR3 extends over 14 amino acids. Germline values: CDR1 LGHNA, CDR2 YSLEER. The V end lost 0 bases, the J end lost 8 bases, and 11 bases lay between the germline ends. As DNA, the CDR3 is TGCGCCAGCAGCCAAGATTTCCAGACGGACACCATATATTTT. Protein: CASSQDFQTDTIYF.

The chain joins TRBV27 to TRBJ2-7; D perhaps matches TRBD1 (5 bases). V was shortened by 8 bases and J by 0 bases, with 11 bases between the two germline ends. Germline CDR1 is MNHEY and CDR2 is SMNVEV (reference sequence). The CDR3 spans 13 residues. The CDR3 DNA reads as TGTGCCAGCGGAAAGACAGTCTCCTACGAGCAGTACTTC. As protein: CASGKTVSYEQYF.

V usage is TRBV6-1 and J usage is TRBJ2-4, with D hard to call. Deletions cut 5 bases from V and 8 bases from J, with 10 bases between. The germline V gene has CDR1 MNHNS and CDR2 SASEGT. The length of the CDR3 is 12 residues. In DNA, the CDR3 is TGTGCCAGCAGTAGCACATGGGACATTCAGTACTTC. It encodes CASSSTWDIQYF.

V and J are TRBV15 and TRBJ2-7; 8 bases match TRBD1. CDR1 is LNHNV and CDR2 is YYDKDF in the germline V gene (reference sequence). The CDR3 runs to 16 residues. The V segment lost 0 bases and the J segment 0 bases; nucleotides outside the gene matches: 4. The CDR3, as DNA: TGTGCCACCAGCAGAGAGGCAGGGGGCAGCTCCTACGAGCAGTACTTC. It is translated as CATSREAGGSSYEQYF.

The chain recombines TRBV6-6 with TRBJ2-1; D possibly corresponds to TRBD2 (6 bases). Germline V gene data show CDR1 as MNHNY and CDR2 as SVGAGI (reference sequence). The CDR3 spans 13 residues. Trimming removed 2 bases at V and 8 bases at J, with 10 bases between. CDR3 residues: CASSYGGSYEQFF. Written as DNA, the CDR3 is TGTGCCAGCAGTTACGGGGGGAGCTATGAGCAGTTCTTC.

The chain links TRBV30 to TRBJ2-1; a possible D gene is TRBD2 (5 bases). V lost 3 bases to trimming and J lost 10 bases, with 10 bases between them. CDR1 and CDR2 from the germline V gene are GTSNPN and SVGIG (reference sequence). The CDR3 runs 11 residues. CDR3 loop: CAWRSGGEQFF. DNA of the CDR3: TGTGCCTGGAGGTCTGGAGGAGAGCAGTTCTTC.

The V and J genes are TRBV18 and TRBJ1-2; no reliable D call. Germline V CDR1 and CDR2: KGHSH, LQKENI. The CDR3 contains 14 residues. V was clipped by 0 bases and J by 2 bases, with 7 bases between them. CDR3 region: CASSPPVGNYGYTF. In DNA form, the CDR3 reads TGTGCCAGCTCACCACCGGTAGGGAACTATGGCTACACCTTC.

This clone showed up just a few times. The chain employs TRBV7-2 and TRBJ1-1; no definite D call. Trimming removed 1 base from V and 1 base from J, with 4 bases in between. Germline V gene sequence: CDR1 SGHTA, CDR2 FQGNSA. The CDR3 contains 13 residues. In nucleotides, the CDR3 is TGTGCCAGCAGCTTAGTCGCGAACACTGAAGCTTTCTTT. Translated, it gives CASSLVANTEAFF.

This chain connects TRBV15 to TRBJ2-3, with D possibly matching TRBD2 (5 bases). The V gene lost 4 bases and the J gene lost 6 bases, with 17 bases spanning the gap. There are 15 residues in the CDR3. Germline CDR1 LNHNV, CDR2 YYDKDF (reference sequence). CDR3 in amino acids: CATSNRTLGVDTQYF. CDR3 sequence (DNA): TGTGCCACCAGCAACCGGACTCTGGGAGTCGATACGCAGTATTTT. The complete variable domain, with remaining parts taken from reference TRBV15 and TRBJ2-3, reads DAMVIQNPRYQVTQFGKPVTLSCSQTLNHNVMYWYQQKSSQAPKLLFHYYDKDFNNEADTPDNFQSRRPNTSFCFLDIRSPGLGDTAMYLCATSNRTLGVDTQYFGPGTRLTVL.

V and J are TRBV7-9 and TRBJ2-1; D possibly matches TRBD1 or TRBD2 (5 bases each). The CDR3 length is 17 residues. V gave up 2 bases and J gave up 5 bases, with 19 bases separating them. The germline CDR1 and CDR2 sequences are SEHNR and FQNEAQ (reference sequence). DNA of the CDR3: TGTGCCAGCAGCTTACCCAAACCGGGACGGGGCAACAATGAGCAGTTCTTC. Its translation: CASSLPKPGRGNNEQFF.

The CDR3 DNA is TGTGCCAGCAGTGAGGACAGCGGGACCTTCTATGGCTACACCTTC. The encoded protein is CASSEDSGTFYGYTF. This chain links TRBV6-1 with TRBJ1-2; tentative D call: TRBD1 (6 bases). The CDR3 runs to 15 residues. The germline CDR1 and CDR2 sequences are MNHNS and SASEGT. Trimming left V 3 bases short and J 4 bases short, with 15 bases between.